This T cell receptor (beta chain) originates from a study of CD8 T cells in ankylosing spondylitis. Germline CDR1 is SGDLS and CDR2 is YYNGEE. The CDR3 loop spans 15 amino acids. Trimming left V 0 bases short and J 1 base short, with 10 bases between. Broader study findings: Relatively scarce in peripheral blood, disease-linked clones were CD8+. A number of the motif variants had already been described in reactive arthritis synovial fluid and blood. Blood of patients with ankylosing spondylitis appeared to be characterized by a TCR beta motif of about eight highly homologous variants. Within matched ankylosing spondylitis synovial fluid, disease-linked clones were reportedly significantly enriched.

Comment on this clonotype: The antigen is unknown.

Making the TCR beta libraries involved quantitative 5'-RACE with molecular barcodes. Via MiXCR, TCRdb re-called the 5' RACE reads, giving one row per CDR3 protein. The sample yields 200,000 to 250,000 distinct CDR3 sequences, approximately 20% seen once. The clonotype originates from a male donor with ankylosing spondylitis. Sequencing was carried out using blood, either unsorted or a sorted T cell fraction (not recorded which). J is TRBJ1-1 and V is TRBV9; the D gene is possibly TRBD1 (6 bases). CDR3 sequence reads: CASSVGQGTNTEAFF. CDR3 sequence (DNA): TGTGCCAGCAGCGTAGGGCAGGGGACGAACACTGAAGCTTTCTTT.